This T cell receptor (beta chain) derives from a study of control samples from healthy donors and cancer patients. Generated by immunoSEQ multiplex PCR, the TCRdb table keeps only in-frame clones and is missing some. The sample has 160,000 or so clones; roughly 90% are singletons. The CDR3 runs 15 residues. The sample comprised blood. The sequence came from a woman aged 30 to 39 in good health. The rearrangement joins TRBV21-1 to TRBJ1-2; the table's D call, TRBD1, has no DNA check behind it. TRBV21-1 is tagged as a pseudogene. The CDR3 DNA reads TGTGCCAGCAGCAAAGCGGTCACAGGTGGTAATGGCTACACCTTC. Translated, it gives CASSKAVTGGNGYTF.